This T cell receptor (beta chain) was identified in a study of tissue T cells after allogeneic stem cell transplantation. Specified time point: mouse harvest day 14 after allogeneic transplant. The graft held 10^6 splenic CD5+ T cells and 10^7 T-cell-depleted bone marrow cells. This mouse GVHD model was MHC-mismatched B6 to BALB/c, profiled day 7 or 14. This clone was detected only a few times. Its antigen is still unknown. Gene and germline names: mouse. Read coverage stops 1 residue before the CDR3 terminus; the germline J gene supplies the remainder. CDR1 is KGHPV and CDR2 is FQNQEV in the germline V gene (reference sequence). This CDR3 has 16 amino acids. V was clipped by 2 bases and J by 0 bases, with 12 bases between them. Study results and limitations: Anatomically similar tissues had similar TCR repertoires within each patient. Few T cell clones were shared across patients, but motif clusters showed tissue-specific shared signatures.

Survey-depth TCRbeta CDR3 sequencing reported V/J genes and productive frequencies. Profiling relied on immunoSEQ multiplex PCR, and the TCRdb table lists in-frame clones only, not all of them. The sample lists approximately 5,700 clones; 45% to 55% were seen once. The specimen sequenced was gut tissue. The chain employs TRBV26 and TRBJ2-4, with a weak D call TRBD2 (5 bases). The sequence came from a female BALB/c mouse given C57BL/6 T cells with graft-versus-host disease after an allogeneic hematopoietic cell transplant. The covered CDR3 bases are TGTGCCAGCAGTCTGCTGGGAGGAACTAGTCAAAACACCTTGTAC. Its translation: CASSLLGGTSQNTLY. The CDR3 in full is CASSLLGGTSQNTLYF.